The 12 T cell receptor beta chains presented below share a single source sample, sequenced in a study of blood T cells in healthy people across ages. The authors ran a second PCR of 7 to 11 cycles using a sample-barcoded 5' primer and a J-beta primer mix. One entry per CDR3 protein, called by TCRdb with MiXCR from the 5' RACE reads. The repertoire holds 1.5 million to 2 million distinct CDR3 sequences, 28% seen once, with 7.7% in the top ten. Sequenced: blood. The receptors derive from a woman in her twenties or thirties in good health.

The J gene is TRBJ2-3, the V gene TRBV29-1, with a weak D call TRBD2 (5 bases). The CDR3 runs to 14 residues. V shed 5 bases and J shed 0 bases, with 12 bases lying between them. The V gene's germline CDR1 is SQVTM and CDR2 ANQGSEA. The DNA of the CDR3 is TGCAGCGTTTTAAAACGGGAAAGCACAGATACGCAGTATTTT. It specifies CSVLKRESTDTQYF.

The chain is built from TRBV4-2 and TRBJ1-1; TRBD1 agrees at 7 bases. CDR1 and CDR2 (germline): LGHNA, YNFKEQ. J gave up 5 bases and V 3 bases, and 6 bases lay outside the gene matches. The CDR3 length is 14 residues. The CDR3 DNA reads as TGTGCCAGCAGCCAGGTACAGGGGCGGACTGAAGCTTTCTTT. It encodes CASSQVQGRTEAFF.

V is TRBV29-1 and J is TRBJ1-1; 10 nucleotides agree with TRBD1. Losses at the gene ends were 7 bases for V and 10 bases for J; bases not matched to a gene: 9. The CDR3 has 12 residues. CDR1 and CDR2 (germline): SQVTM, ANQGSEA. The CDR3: CSAGQDRGRAFF. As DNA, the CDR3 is TGCAGCGCTGGTCAGGACAGGGGGAGAGCTTTCTTT.

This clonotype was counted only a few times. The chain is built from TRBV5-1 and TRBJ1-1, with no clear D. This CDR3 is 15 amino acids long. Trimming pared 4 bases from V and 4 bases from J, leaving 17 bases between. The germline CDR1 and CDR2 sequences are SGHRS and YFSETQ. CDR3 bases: TGCGCCAGCAGCCCAAGGACGGGAGGTAGCACTGAAGCTTTCTTT. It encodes CASSPRTGGSTEAFF.

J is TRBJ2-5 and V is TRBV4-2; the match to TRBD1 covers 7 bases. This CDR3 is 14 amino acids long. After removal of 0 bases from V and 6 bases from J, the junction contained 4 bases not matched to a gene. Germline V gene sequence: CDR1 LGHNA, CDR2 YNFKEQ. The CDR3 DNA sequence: TGTGCCAGCAGCCAAGATCAGGGGGTAAAGACCCAGTACTTC. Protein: CASSQDQGVKTQYF.

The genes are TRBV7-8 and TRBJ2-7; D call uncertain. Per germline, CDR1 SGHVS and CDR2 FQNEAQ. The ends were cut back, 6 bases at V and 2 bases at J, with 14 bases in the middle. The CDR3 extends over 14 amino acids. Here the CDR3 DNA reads TGTGCCAGCAGACTATCGAACGGTCCCTACGAGCAGTACTTC. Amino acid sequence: CASRLSNGPYEQYF.

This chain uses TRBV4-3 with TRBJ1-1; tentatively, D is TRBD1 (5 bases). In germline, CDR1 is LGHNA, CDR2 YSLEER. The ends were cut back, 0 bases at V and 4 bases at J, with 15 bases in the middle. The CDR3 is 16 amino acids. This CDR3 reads CASSQDFAGGSTEAFF. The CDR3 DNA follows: TGCGCCAGCAGCCAAGATTTTGCGGGGGGTAGCACTGAAGCTTTCTTT.

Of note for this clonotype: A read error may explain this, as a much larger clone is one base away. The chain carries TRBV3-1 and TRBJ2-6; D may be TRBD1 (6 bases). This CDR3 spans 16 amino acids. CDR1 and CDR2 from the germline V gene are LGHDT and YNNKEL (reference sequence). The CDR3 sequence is CASSPSTGSGANVPTF. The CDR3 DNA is TGTGCCAGCAGCCCGTCGACAGGCTCTGGGGCCAACGTCCCGACTTTC.

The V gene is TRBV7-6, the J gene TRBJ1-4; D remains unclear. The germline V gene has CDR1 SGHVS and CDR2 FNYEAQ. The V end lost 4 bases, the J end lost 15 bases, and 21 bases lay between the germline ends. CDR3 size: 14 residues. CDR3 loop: CASSSQGPISVVFF. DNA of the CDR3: TGTGCCAGCAGCTCTCAAGGCCCGATCTCGGTGGTGTTTTTT.

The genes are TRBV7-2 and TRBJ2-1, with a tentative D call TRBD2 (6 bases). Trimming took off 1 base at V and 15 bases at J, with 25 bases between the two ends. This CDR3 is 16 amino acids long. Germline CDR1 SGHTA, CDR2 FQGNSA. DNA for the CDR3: TGTGCCAGCAGCTTAGGCGGGAATGTAGGGGCGGGACCGCTGTTCTTC. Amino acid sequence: CASSLGGNVGAGPLFF.

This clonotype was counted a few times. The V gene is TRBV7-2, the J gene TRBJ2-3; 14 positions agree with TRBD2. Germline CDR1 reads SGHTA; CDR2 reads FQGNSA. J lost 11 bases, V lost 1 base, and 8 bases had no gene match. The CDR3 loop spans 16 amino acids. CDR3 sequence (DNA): TGTGCCAGCAGCTTAGACTCCGGGACTAGCGGGGGAAAGCAGTATTTT. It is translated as CASSLDSGTSGGKQYF.

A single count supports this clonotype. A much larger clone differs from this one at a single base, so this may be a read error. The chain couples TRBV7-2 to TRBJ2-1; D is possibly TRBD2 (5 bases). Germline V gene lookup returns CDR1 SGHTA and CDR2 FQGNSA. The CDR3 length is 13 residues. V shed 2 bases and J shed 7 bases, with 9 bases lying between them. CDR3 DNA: TGTGCCAGCAGCTTAAATAGGGAGAATGAGCAGTTCTTC. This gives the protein CASSLNRENEQFF.